In this sample, the clone carrying this TCR beta chain turned up many times. This entry comes from a study of identical twins. Unique molecular identifiers were present on the cDNA, and a universal primer site came from template switching. TCRdb redid the calling of the 5' RACE reads with MiXCR, one entry per CDR3 protein. Among 700,000 to 950,000 distinct CDR3 sequences, roughly an eighth were seen once, and the ten largest hold around 1.6%. V was trimmed by 0 bases and J by 2 bases, leaving 7 bases between them. The CDR3 runs to 14 residues. Germline CDR1 is SGHRS and CDR2 is YFSETQ. This sample was shared with a second study, whose subject was yellow fever vaccine responses in identical twins.

V gene TRBV5-1 combines with J gene TRBJ2-3; D gene uncertain. The sequenced sample consisted of PBMCs. The receptor was isolated from a young woman in good health. CDR3 DNA sequence: TGCGCCAGCAGCTTGGAGTACTACACAGATACGCAGTATTTT. Translation gives CASSLEYYTDTQYF.